One and the same sample provided the 16 T cell receptor beta chains below, sequenced in a study of blood T cell repertoires in COVID-19 (dated by TCRdb to about 2020). Library prep was done by the immunoSEQ multiplex PCR assay. TCRdb stores this immuneACCESS table with in-frame sequences only. Part of the clones is absent; in the studies checked, under half of the shortfall reflects unresolved V genes, and no reason is known for the rest. Recorded for this sample are almost 400,000 clones; roughly 86% of them occurred a single time. The ten largest make up about 1.7% of the sample. Source material: PBMCs or T cells enriched from blood (not recorded which). The receptors shown here come from a woman aged 30 to 39 who had recovered from COVID-19.

The chain is built from TRBV3-1 (or the pseudogene TRBV3-2) and TRBJ1-2; 7 bases are shared with TRBD1. Germline V gene lookup returns CDR1 LGHDT and CDR2 YNNKEL (reference sequence). The CDR3 is made up of 16 amino acids. V was clipped by 5 bases and J by 4 bases; unmatched bases: 13. Written as DNA, the CDR3 is TGTGCCAGCAGCTTCCGGGAGGGGGCCCTTAGCTATGGCTACACCTTC. Protein sequence: CASSFREGALSYGYTF.

This clone was observed a handful of times. The chain joins TRBV7-6 to TRBJ1-6; D perhaps matches TRBD1 (5 bases). CDR3 size: 15 residues. Germline CDR1 is SGHVS and CDR2 is FNYEAQ. Between the trimmed V and J ends, which lost 1 base and 10 bases, there was a span of 14 bases. The CDR3 sequence is CASSLVGGASSPLHF. CDR3 bases: TGTGCCAGCAGCTTAGTTGGAGGGGCTAGCTCACCCCTCCACTTT.

The J gene is TRBJ1-2, the V gene TRBV10-3; D unresolved. The CDR3 totals 14 residues. Germline CDR1 is ENHRY and CDR2 is SYGVKD. Trimming removed 2 bases at V and 4 bases at J, with 11 bases between. CDR3 sequence reads: CAISEVRNFYGYTF. The DNA of the CDR3 is TGTGCCATCAGTGAGGTCAGGAACTTCTATGGCTACACCTTC.

The chain joins TRBV24-1 to TRBJ2-3; D is unclear. Germline lookup yields CDR1 KGHDR and CDR2 SFDVKD. This CDR3 is built from 16 residues. V was pared by 3 bases and J by 5 bases, with 17 bases between. Here the CDR3 reads CATSDIAQPERDTQYF. The DNA of the CDR3 is TGTGCCACCAGTGATATTGCCCAGCCGGAGAGAGATACGCAGTATTTT.

This chain uses TRBV7-9 with TRBJ1-1; 8 bases are shared with TRBD1. V lost 4 bases and J lost 2; bases outside the gene matches: 3. Germline loops: CDR1 SEHNR, CDR2 FQNEAQ (reference sequence). CDR3 length equals 14 residues. CDR3: CASSSDRDNTEAFF. CDR3 in DNA: TGTGCCAGCAGCTCGGACAGGGATAACACTGAAGCTTTCTTT.

The V gene is TRBV5-1, the J gene TRBJ2-2, with 12 bases identical to TRBD1. Losses at the gene ends were 4 bases for V and 6 bases for J; bases not matched to a gene: 7. The CDR3 sequence is 16 residues long. The germline V gene encodes CDR1 SGHRS and CDR2 YFSETQ. The CDR3 here is CASSPPGQGASGELFF. CDR3 DNA: TGCGCCAGCAGCCCCCCGGGACAGGGGGCCTCCGGGGAGCTGTTTTTT.

This chain links TRBV7-8 with TRBJ2-6, with D perhaps TRBD1 (6 bases). This CDR3 spans 18 amino acids. V lost 5 bases and J 4 bases, leaving 21 bases between the germline ends. Germline V gene lookup returns CDR1 SGHVS and CDR2 FQNEAQ. DNA for the CDR3: TGTGCCAGCAGCAGGAAACAGGGAATTTCTTCAGGGGCCAACGTCCTGACTTTC. Its translation: CASSRKQGISSGANVLTF.

The CDR3 coding sequence is TGTGCCAGTAGTATCCTAGCCGGGAACACCGGGGAGCTGTTTTTT. Protein product: CASSILAGNTGELFF. The chain joins TRBV19 to TRBJ2-2; D might be TRBD2 (5 bases). The CDR3 runs 15 residues. Trimming stripped 3 bases from V and 1 base from J, with 9 bases between. CDR1 and CDR2 from the germline V gene are LNHDA and SQIVND (reference sequence).

V gene TRBV27 combines with J gene TRBJ2-2, with D possibly TRBD1 on 5 matching bases. From germline, CDR1 is MNHEY and CDR2 SMNVEV (reference sequence). The CDR3 covers 16 residues. V was cut by 2 bases and J by 1 base, with 11 bases left in between. The CDR3 sequence: CASSLNGAVNTGELFF. The CDR3 bases are TGTGCCAGCAGTTTAAATGGGGCCGTGAACACCGGGGAGCTGTTTTTT.

The chain is built from TRBV30 and TRBJ1-5; perhaps TRBD1 as D (6 bases). The CDR3 runs to 13 residues. CDR1 GTSNPN and CDR2 SVGIG come from the germline V gene (reference sequence). Trimming shortened V by 2 bases and J by 4 bases, and 9 bases separated the two germline ends. In DNA form, the CDR3 reads TGTGCCTGGAGTTCACAGGGAAATCAGCCCCAGCATTTT. This codes for CAWSSQGNQPQHF.

This rearrangement joins TRBV5-4 to TRBJ2-3, with 11 bases aligning to TRBD1. Germline V gives CDR1 SGHNT, CDR2 YYREEE (reference sequence). The junction had 12 bases not matched to a gene; V was cut back by 4 bases and J by 2 bases. The CDR3 spans 18 residues. For the CDR3, the DNA is TGTGCCAGCAGCGCCGGGACAGGGGGGCACGCCTCCACAGATACGCAGTATTTT. Translation gives CASSAGTGGHASTDTQYF.

V gene TRBV5-1 combines with J gene TRBJ2-7, with D perhaps matching TRBD1 (6 bases). Germline values: CDR1 SGHRS, CDR2 YFSETQ. V gave up 3 bases and J gave up 7 bases, with 14 bases separating them. The CDR3 consists of 13 residues. The CDR3 DNA is TGCGCCAGCAGCTCGGACAGTTATTGGGAGCAGTACTTC. Encoded protein: CASSSDSYWEQYF.

The chain links TRBV5-1 to TRBJ1-6; 11 bases agree with TRBD1. In germline, CDR1 is SGHRS, CDR2 YFSETQ. The CDR3 runs to 14 residues. V trimming: 4 bases; J trimming: 9 bases; junction bases outside the gene matches: 3. This CDR3 is CASSPGTGGSPLHF. The CDR3 DNA reads as TGCGCCAGCAGCCCCGGGACAGGGGGTTCACCCCTCCACTTT.

The rearrangement joins TRBV19 to TRBJ2-7; 8 bases agree with TRBD1. The V gene's germline CDR1 is LNHDA and CDR2 SQIVND (reference sequence). Germline trimming cut 6 bases from V and 0 bases from J; bases unmatched to any gene: 4. The CDR3 totals 14 residues. The CDR3 loop is CASSGTGYSYEQYF. The DNA of the CDR3 is TGTGCCAGTAGCGGGACAGGATACTCCTACGAGCAGTACTTC.

J is TRBJ1-1 and V is TRBV7-6; perhaps TRBD1 as D (6 bases). Germline V gene sequence: CDR1 SGHVS, CDR2 FNYEAQ. Trimming pared 5 bases from V and 3 bases from J, leaving 16 bases between. CDR3 length equals 15 residues. The CDR3 is CASSSHRERDTEAFF. The CDR3, as DNA: TGTGCCAGCAGCAGCCACAGGGAAAGGGACACTGAAGCTTTCTTT.

The chain links TRBV4-1 to TRBJ2-5; D not resolved. V lost 0 bases and J 2 bases, leaving 19 bases between the germline ends. The CDR3 contains 18 residues. Germline V gives CDR1 MGHRA, CDR2 YSYEKL. CDR3 loop: CASSQEVSWAAAQETQYF. CDR3 sequence (DNA): TGCGCCAGCAGCCAAGAGGTGTCTTGGGCAGCCGCGCAAGAGACCCAGTACTTC.